This TCR beta chain comes out of a study of cytomegalovirus exposure and HLA in healthy donors. Study-level points and caveats: Immune exposure information available was restricted to CMV serostatus.

The PCR ran on 60 Vbeta and 13 Jbeta primers. Data came from immunoSEQ multiplex PCR; TCRdb stores just in-frame clones and leaves some out. Recorded for this sample: tens of thousands of clones. As to this clone: Its antigen remains unidentified.

This sequence was found in a male donor in good health and CMV-seronegative. Specimen: PBMCs.

CDR3 in amino acids: CASSARQGLATNEKLFF. The CDR3 nucleotides are TGTGCCAGCAGTGCCCGACAGGGCCTCGCAACTAATGAAAAACTGTTTTTT. The chain joins TRBV6-1 to TRBJ1-4; 7 bases match TRBD1. The CDR3 is 17 residues long. V trimming: 4 bases; J trimming: 0 bases; junction bases outside the gene matches: 8. In germline, CDR1 is MNHNS, CDR2 SASEGT.